The clone carrying this T cell receptor (beta chain) was seen just once. V was shortened by 2 bases and J by 5 bases, with 10 bases between the two germline ends. CDR3 length: 14 residues. The germline V gene encodes CDR1 SEHNR and CDR2 FQNEAQ (reference sequence). These data are taken from a study of blood T cell repertoires in COVID-19. Per the authors' pipeline: Researchers report that nucleated cell counts were estimated from reference gene primer amplification. The data were produced by immunoSEQ multiplex PCR, yet TCRdb's version contains in-frame clones alone and is incomplete. V and J calls and clone size come straight from that table; D and trimming were deduced from the DNA. The sample consists of 280,000 or so clones, 85% to 90% of them appearing once.

This chain uses TRBV7-9 with TRBJ1-3; D might be TRBD1 (5 bases). Source material: PBMCs or T cells enriched from blood (not recorded which). This clonotype was obtained from a woman aged 18-29 years with acute COVID-19. This CDR3 reads CASSLSTARNTIYF. CDR3 coding DNA: TGTGCCAGCAGCTTATCGACAGCTAGAAACACCATATATTTT.